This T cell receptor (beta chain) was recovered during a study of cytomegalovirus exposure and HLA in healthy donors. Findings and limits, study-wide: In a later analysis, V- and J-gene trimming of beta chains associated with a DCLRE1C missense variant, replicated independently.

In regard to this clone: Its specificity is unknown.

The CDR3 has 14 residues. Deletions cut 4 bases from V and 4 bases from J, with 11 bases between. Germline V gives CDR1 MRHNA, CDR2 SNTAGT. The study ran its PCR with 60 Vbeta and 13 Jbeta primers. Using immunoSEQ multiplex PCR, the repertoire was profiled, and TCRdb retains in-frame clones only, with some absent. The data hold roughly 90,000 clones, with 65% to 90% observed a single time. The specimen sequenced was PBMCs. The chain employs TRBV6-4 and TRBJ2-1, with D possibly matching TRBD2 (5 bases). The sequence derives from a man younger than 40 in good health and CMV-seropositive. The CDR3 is CASSASRLYNEQFF. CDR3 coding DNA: TGTGCCAGCAGTGCTAGCAGATTATACAATGAGCAGTTCTTC.